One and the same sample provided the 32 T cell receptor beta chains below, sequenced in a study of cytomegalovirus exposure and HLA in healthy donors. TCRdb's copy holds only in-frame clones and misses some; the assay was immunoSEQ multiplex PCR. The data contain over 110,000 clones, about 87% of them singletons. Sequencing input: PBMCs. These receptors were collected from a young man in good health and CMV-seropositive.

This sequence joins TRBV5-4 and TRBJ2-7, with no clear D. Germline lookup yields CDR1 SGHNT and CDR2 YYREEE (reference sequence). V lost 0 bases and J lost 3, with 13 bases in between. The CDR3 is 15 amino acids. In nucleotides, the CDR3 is TGTGCCAGCAGCTTGGTCGCTAGAAGCAACTACGAGCAGTACTTC. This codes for CASSLVARSNYEQYF.

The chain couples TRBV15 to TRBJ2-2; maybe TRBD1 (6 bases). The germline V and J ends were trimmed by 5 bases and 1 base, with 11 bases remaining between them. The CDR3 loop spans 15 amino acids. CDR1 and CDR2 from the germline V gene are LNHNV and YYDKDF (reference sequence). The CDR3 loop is CATSGGTRNTGELFF. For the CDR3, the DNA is TGTGCCACCAGCGGTGGGACAAGGAACACCGGGGAGCTGTTTTTT.

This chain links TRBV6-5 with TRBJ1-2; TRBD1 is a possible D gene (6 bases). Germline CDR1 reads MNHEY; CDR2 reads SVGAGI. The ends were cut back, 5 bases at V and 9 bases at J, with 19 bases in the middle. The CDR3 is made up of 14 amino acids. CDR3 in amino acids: CASSKPGQPRSYTF. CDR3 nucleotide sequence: TGTGCCAGCAGTAAACCGGGACAACCGCGGAGCTACACCTTC.

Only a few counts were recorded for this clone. The CDR3 sequence: CASSDRTGTGDDTQYF. In DNA form, the CDR3 reads TGTGCCAGCAGTGACAGAACCGGGACAGGGGACGATACGCAGTATTTT. The chain uses TRBV6-4 and TRBJ2-3, with 10 bases aligning to TRBD1. Trimming at V came to 2 bases and at J to 6 bases, leaving 8 bases not matched to a gene. Germline V CDR1 and CDR2: MRHNA, SNTAGT. This CDR3 has 16 residues.

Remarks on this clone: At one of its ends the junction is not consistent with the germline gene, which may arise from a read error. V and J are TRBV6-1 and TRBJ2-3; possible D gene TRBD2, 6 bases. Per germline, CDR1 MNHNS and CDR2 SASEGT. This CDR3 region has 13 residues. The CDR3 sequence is CAGSARGTDTQYF. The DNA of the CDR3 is TGTGCCGGCAGTGCTCGGGGGACAGATACGCAGTATTTT.

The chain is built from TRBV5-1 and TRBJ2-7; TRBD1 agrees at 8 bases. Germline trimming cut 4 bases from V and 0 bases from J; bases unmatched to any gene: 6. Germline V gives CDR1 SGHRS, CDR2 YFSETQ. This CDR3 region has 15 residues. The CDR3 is CASSGPGQVSYEQYF. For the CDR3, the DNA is TGCGCCAGCAGCGGACCGGGACAGGTCTCCTACGAGCAGTACTTC.

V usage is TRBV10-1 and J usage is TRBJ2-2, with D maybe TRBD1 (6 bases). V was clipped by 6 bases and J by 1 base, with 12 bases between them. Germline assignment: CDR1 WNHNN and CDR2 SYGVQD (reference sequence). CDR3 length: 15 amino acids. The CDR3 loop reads CASSGSGQNTGELFF. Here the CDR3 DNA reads TGCGCCAGCAGCGGATCGGGACAGAACACCGGGGAGCTGTTTTTT.

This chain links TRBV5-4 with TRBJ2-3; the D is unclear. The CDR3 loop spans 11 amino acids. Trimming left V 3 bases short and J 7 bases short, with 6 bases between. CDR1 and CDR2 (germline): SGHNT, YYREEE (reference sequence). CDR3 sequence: CASSSSYTQYF. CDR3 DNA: TGTGCCAGCAGCTCGTCGTATACGCAGTATTTT.

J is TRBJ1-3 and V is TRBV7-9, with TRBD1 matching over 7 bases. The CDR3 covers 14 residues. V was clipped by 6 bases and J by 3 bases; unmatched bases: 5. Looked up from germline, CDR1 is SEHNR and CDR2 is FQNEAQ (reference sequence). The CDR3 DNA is TGTGCCAGCAGAGAGGGGGCCTATGGAAACACCATATATTTT. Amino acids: CASREGAYGNTIYF.

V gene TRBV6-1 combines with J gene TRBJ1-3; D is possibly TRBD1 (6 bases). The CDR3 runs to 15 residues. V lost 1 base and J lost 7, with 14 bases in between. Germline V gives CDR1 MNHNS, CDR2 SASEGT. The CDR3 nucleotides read TGTGCCAGCAGTGAAGAGGGGGGGTCCTGGAACACCATATATTTT. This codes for CASSEEGGSWNTIYF.

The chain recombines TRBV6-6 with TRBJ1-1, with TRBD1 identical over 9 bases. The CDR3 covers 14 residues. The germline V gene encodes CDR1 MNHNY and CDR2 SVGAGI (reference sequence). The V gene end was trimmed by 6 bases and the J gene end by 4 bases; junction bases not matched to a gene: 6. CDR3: CASRRQGEGTEAFF. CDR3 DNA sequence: TGTGCCAGCAGGAGACAGGGGGAAGGCACTGAAGCTTTCTTT.

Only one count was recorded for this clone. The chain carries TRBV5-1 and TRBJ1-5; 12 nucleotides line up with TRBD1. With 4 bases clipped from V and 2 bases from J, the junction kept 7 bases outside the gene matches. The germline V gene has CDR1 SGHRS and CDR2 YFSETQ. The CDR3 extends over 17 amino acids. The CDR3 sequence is CASSPGTGGVGNQPQHF. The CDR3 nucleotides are TGCGCCAGCAGCCCCGGGACAGGGGGCGTAGGCAATCAGCCCCAGCATTTT.

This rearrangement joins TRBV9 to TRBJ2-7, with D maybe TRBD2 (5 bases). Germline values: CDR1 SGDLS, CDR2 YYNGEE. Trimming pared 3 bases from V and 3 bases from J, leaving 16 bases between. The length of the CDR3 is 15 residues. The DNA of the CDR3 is TGTGCCAGCAGCGCCGGTCCGGGGTACAACTACGAGCAGTACTTC. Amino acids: CASSAGPGYNYEQYF.

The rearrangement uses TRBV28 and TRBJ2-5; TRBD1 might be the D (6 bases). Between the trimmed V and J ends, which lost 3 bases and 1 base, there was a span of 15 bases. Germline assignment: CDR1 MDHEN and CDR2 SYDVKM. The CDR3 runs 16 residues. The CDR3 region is CASSFVTDRSQETQYF. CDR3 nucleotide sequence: TGTGCCAGCAGTTTCGTTACCGACAGGTCCCAAGAGACCCAGTACTTC.

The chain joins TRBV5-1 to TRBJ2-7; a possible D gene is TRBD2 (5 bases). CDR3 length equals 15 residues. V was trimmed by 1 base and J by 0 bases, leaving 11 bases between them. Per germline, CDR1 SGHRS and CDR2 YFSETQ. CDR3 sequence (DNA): TGCGCCAGCAGCTTGTACGGGGAACCCTCCTACGAGCAGTACTTC. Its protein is CASSLYGEPSYEQYF.

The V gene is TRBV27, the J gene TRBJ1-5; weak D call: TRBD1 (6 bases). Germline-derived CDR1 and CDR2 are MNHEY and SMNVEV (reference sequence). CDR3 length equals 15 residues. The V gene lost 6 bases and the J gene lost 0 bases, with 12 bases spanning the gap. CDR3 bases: TGTGCCAGCAGATTAGGACAGTATAGCAATCAGCCCCAGCATTTT. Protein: CASRLGQYSNQPQHF.

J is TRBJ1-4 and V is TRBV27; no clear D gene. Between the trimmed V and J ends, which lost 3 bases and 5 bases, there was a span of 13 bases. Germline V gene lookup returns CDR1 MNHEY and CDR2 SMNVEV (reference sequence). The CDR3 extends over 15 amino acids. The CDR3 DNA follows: TGTGCCAGCAGTTTCGCAGCGGGTCTCAATGAAAAACTGTTTTTT. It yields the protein CASSFAAGLNEKLFF.

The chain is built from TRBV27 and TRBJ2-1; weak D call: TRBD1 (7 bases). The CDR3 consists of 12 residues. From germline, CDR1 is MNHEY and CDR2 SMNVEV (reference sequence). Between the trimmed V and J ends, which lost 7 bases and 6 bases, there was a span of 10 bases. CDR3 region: CASNQGGNEQFF. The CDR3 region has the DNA TGTGCCAGCAACCAGGGGGGCAATGAGCAGTTCTTC.

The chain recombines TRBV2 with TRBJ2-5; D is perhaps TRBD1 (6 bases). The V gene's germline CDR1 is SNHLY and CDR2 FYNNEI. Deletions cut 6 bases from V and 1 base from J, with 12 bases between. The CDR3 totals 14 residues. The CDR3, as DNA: TGTGCCAGCAGGATACAGGGCCTCCAAGAGACCCAGTACTTC. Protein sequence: CASRIQGLQETQYF.

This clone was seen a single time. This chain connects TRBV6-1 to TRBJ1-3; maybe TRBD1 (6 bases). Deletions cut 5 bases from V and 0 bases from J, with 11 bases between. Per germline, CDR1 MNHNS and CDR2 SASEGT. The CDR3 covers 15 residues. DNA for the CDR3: TGTGCCAGCAGTCAGGGGCGTCCCTCTGGAAACACCATATATTTT. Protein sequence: CASSQGRPSGNTIYF.

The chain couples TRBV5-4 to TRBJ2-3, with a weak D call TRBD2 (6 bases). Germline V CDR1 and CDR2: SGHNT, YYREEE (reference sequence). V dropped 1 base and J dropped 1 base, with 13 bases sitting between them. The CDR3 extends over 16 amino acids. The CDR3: CASSLSAGIRTDTQYF. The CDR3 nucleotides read TGTGCCAGCAGCTTGTCAGCGGGCATTCGCACAGATACGCAGTATTTT.

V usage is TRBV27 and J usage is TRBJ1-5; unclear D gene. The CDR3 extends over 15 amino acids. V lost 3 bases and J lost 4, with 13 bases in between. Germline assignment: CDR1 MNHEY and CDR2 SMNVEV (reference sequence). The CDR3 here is CASSFGGLENQPQHF. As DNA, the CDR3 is TGTGCCAGCAGTTTTGGAGGCCTCGAAAATCAGCCCCAGCATTTT.

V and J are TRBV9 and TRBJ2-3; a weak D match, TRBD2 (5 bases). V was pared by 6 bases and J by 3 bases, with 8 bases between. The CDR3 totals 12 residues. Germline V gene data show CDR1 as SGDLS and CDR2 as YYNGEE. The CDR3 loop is CASNRGTDTQYF. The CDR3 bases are TGTGCCAGCAATCGCGGGACAGATACGCAGTATTTT.

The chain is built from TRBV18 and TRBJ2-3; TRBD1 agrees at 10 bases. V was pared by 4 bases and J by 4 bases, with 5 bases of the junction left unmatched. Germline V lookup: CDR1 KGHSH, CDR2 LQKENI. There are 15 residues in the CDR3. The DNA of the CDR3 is TGTGCCAGCTCACGCCGGACAGGGGGGGCAGATACGCAGTATTTT. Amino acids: CASSRRTGGADTQYF.

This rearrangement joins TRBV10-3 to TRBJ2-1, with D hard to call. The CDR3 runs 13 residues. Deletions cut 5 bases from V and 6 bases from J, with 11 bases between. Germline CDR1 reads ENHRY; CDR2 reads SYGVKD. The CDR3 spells CAISPLATNEQFF. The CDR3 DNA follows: TGTGCCATCAGTCCACTCGCTACCAATGAGCAGTTCTTC.

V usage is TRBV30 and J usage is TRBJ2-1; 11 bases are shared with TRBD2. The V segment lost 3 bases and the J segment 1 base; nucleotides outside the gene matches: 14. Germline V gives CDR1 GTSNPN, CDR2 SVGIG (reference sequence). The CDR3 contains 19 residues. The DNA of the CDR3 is TGTGCCTGGAGGGTAAGGGACGGGACTAGCGGTATTTCCTACAATGAGCAGTTCTTC. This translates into CAWRVRDGTSGISYNEQFF. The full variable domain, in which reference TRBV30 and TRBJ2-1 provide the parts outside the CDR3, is SQTIHQWPATLVQPVGSPLSLECTVEGTSNPNLYWYRQAAGRGLQLLFYSVGIGQISSEVPQNLSASRPQDRQFILSSKKLLLSDSGFYLCAWRVRDGTSGISYNEQFFGPGTRLTVL.

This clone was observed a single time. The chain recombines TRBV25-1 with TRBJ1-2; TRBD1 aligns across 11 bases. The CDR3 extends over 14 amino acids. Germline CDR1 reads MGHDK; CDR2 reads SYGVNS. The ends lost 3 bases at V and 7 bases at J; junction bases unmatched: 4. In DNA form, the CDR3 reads TGTGCCAGCAGTGACCGGACAGGGGGCAGTGGCTACACCTTC. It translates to CASSDRTGGSGYTF.

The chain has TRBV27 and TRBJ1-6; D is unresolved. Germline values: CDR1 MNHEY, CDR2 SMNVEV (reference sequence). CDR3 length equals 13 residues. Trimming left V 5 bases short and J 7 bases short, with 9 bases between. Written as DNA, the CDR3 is TGTGCCAGCAGTCCTCAAGAGAATTCACCCCTCCACTTT. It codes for CASSPQENSPLHF.

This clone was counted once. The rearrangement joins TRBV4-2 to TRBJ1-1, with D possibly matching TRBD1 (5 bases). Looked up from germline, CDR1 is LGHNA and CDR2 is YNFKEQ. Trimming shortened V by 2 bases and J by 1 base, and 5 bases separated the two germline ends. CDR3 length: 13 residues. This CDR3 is CASSQTGNTEAFF. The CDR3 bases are TGTGCCAGCAGCCAAACAGGGAACACTGAAGCTTTCTTT.

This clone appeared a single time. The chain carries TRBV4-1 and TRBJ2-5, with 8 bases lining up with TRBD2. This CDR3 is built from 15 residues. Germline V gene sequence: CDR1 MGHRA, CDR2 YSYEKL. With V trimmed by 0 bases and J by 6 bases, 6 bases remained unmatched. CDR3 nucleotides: TGCGCCAGCAGCCAAGACCCCGGGAGGGCTAAGACCCAGTACTTC. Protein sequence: CASSQDPGRAKTQYF.

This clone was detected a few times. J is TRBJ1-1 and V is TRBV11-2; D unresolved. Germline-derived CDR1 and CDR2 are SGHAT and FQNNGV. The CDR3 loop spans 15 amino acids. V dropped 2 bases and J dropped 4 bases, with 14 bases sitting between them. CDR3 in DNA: TGTGCCAGCAGCTTACCGGGATCCGGAAGCACTGAAGCTTTCTTT. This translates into CASSLPGSGSTEAFF. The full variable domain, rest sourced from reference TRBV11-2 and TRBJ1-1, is EAGVAQSPRYKIIEKRQSVAFWCNPISGHATLYWYQQILGQGPKLLIQFQNNGVVDDSQLPKDRFSAERLKGVDSTLKIQPAKLEDSAVYLCASSLPGSGSTEAFFGQGTRLTVV.

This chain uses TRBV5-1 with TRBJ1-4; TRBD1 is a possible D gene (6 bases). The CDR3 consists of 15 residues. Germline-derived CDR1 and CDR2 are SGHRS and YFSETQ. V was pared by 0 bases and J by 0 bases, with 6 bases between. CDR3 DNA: TGCGCCAGCAGCTTGGAGGGGGCAACTAATGAAAAACTGTTTTTT. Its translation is CASSLEGATNEKLFF.